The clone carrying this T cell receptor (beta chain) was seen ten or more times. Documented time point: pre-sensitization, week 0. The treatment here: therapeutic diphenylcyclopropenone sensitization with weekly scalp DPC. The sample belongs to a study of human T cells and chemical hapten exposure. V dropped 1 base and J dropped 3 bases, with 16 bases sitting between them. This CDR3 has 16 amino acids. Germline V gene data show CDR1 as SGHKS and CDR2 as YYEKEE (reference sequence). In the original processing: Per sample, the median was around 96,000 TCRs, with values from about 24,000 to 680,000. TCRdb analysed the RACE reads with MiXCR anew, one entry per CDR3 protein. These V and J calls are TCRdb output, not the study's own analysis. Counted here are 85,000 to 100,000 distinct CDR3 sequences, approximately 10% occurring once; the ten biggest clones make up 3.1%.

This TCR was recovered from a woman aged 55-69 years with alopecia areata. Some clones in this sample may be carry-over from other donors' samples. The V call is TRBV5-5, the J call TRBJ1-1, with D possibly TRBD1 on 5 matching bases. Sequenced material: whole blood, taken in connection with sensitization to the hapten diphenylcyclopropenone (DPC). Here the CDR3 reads CASSLLWDGGHTEAFF. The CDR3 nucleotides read TGTGCCAGCAGCTTGTTGTGGGACGGAGGGCACACTGAAGCTTTCTTT.